This entry is about one TCR beta chain. These data are taken from a study of early T cells in non-severe SARS-CoV-2 infection. One entry per CDR3 protein results from TCRdb running MiXCR on the 5' RACE reads. The table includes 20,000 to 25,000 distinct CDR3 sequences, roughly 4.7% detected once. The source material was whole blood. This receptor was identified in an adult who was a healthcare worker with PCR-confirmed SARS-CoV-2 infection or an uninfected control (not recorded which).

This chain's CDR3 is CASSRSGTGEETQYF. The CDR3 coding sequence is TGCGCCAGCAGCCGAAGTGGGACAGGGGAAGAGACCCAGTACTTC. The J gene is TRBJ2-5, the V gene TRBV5-1, with 10 positions matching TRBD1. Germline trimming cut 4 bases from V and 3 bases from J; bases unmatched to any gene: 6. The CDR3 loop spans 15 amino acids. CDR1 and CDR2 (germline): SGHRS, YFSETQ.